Shown below are 9 T cell receptor beta chains from a single sample sequenced in a study of blood T cell repertoires in COVID-19. Libraries were prepared by immunoSEQ multiplex PCR; TCRdb keeps only in-frame clonotypes and omits some of them. The sample lists about 210,000 clones; around 84% were seen once. The sequencing input was peripheral blood. These TCRs come from a woman older than 75 with COVID-19, enrolled during active disease.

The rearrangement joins TRBV28 to TRBJ2-1, with TRBD2 identical over 12 bases. Losses at the gene ends were 1 base for V and 2 bases for J; bases not matched to a gene: 0. CDR1 and CDR2 (germline): MDHEN, SYDVKM. CDR3 length: 16 residues. In DNA, the CDR3 is TGTGCCAGCAGTTTATCTAGCGGGGGGGCCTACAATGAGCAGTTCTTC. It is translated as CASSLSSGGAYNEQFF.

In the case of this clone: The junction differs from germline at one of its ends, possibly a read error. The rearrangement uses TRBV7-7 and TRBJ2-5; perhaps TRBD2 as D (6 bases). The CDR3 extends over 14 amino acids. Germline-derived CDR1 and CDR2 are SSHAT and FNYEAQ (reference sequence). In DNA form, the CDR3 reads TGTGCTAGCAGCCCAGCCGGGGGAGAGATGGCCCAGTACTTC. Protein sequence: CASSPAGGEMAQYF.

This clone was observed a handful of times. V and J are TRBV28 and TRBJ1-2; TRBD1 might be the D (5 bases). Germline V lookup: CDR1 MDHEN, CDR2 SYDVKM. The CDR3 consists of 15 residues. Trimming shortened V by 5 bases and J by 1 base, and 14 bases separated the two germline ends. CDR3 sequence (DNA): TGTGCCAGCAGTCCCGGACACTCAAATAACTATGGCTACACCTTC. This encodes CASSPGHSNNYGYTF.

The chain has TRBV9 and TRBJ2-3; D is ambiguous. CDR1 is SGDLS, CDR2 YYNGEE, per germline. Trimming took 7 bases from V and 2 from J, leaving 5 bases between them. The CDR3 extends over 11 amino acids. CDR3 loop: CASAVTDTQYF. CDR3 nucleotides: TGTGCCAGCGCAGTCACAGATACGCAGTATTTT.

In this sample, this clone turned up once. The chain has TRBV3-1 (or the pseudogene TRBV3-2) and TRBJ1-2; 9 nucleotides line up with TRBD1. This CDR3 comprises 14 residues. V trimming: 6 bases; J trimming: 3 bases; junction bases outside the gene matches: 5. Germline-derived CDR1 and CDR2 are LGHDT and YNNKEL (reference sequence). The CDR3 reads CASSIQGADYGYTF. CDR3 nucleotides: TGTGCCAGCAGTATACAGGGGGCGGACTATGGCTACACCTTC.

This clone occurred once. This rearrangement joins TRBV7-2 to TRBJ2-3; perhaps TRBD2 as D (5 bases). This CDR3 is 13 amino acids long. The germline gives CDR1 SGHTA, CDR2 FQGNSA. Trimming took off 3 bases at V and 9 bases at J, with 13 bases between the two ends. This CDR3 is CASSFDWSGTQYF. DNA for the CDR3: TGTGCCAGCAGCTTCGACTGGTCGGGAACGCAGTATTTT.

The chain has TRBV6-6 and TRBJ1-1; weak D call: TRBD1 (5 bases). Trimming pared 6 bases from V and 3 bases from J, leaving 11 bases between. The CDR3 covers 13 residues. Germline V gene data show CDR1 as MNHNY and CDR2 as SVGAGI (reference sequence). The CDR3 DNA reads as TGTGCCAGCAGCACAGAACAGGACACTGAAGCTTTCTTT. This encodes CASSTEQDTEAFF.

CDR3 sequence reads: CASVVTTSTATNEKLFF. The DNA for the CDR3 is TGTGCCAGCGTCGTGACGACAAGCACAGCAACTAATGAAAAACTGTTTTTT. The chain links TRBV2 to TRBJ1-4; no clear D. The germline CDR1 and CDR2 sequences are SNHLY and FYNNEI. This CDR3 has 17 residues. V dropped 8 bases and J dropped 0 bases, with 19 bases sitting between them.

V is TRBV6-6 and J is TRBJ2-5, with D tentatively TRBD2 (6 bases). CDR1 is MNHNY and CDR2 is SVGAGI in the germline V gene (reference sequence). This CDR3 contains 15 residues. V was trimmed by 8 bases and J by 4 bases, leaving 20 bases between them. CDR3 in amino acids: CASLFLKGGRETQYF. The CDR3 DNA is TGTGCCAGCCTCTTCCTCAAGGGAGGTAGAGAGACCCAGTACTTC.